One sample yielded the 12 T cell receptor beta chains listed below, sequenced in a study of shared clonotypes between healthy human individuals. Using immunoSEQ multiplex PCR, the repertoire was profiled, and TCRdb retains in-frame clones only, with some absent. The sample holds around 2,000,000 clones; about 93% are singletons and the top ten take under 2%. CD8 cells regarded as naive lacked CD45RO, were positively chosen for CCR7, and omitted terminally differentiated effector memory CD45RA+ cells. The sequencing input was naive CD8+ T cells from PBMCs. The receptors shown here come from a man aged 18 to 30 in good health. Some clones in this sample may be carry-over from other donors' samples.

J is TRBJ2-7 and V is TRBV7-9; 7 bases map to TRBD2. The CDR3 extends over 14 amino acids. Germline V gene data show CDR1 as SEHNR and CDR2 as FQNEAQ (reference sequence). Trimming took 4 bases from V and 0 from J; bases not matched to a gene: 3. DNA of the CDR3: TGTGCCAGCAGCTCCCGGGACTACTCCTACGAGCAGTACTTC. This translates into CASSSRDYSYEQYF.

The chain links TRBV4-1 to TRBJ2-7; possibly TRBD1 for D (6 bases). This CDR3 region has 14 residues. Germline-derived CDR1 and CDR2 are MGHRA and YSYEKL. V was shortened by 0 bases and J by 2 bases, with 8 bases between the two germline ends. CDR3 sequence reads: CASSQEDRTYEQYF. The CDR3 DNA reads TGCGCCAGCAGCCAAGAGGACAGAACCTACGAGCAGTACTTC.

The chain combines TRBV25-1 with TRBJ2-1; D may be TRBD1 (5 bases). CDR1 is MGHDK, CDR2 SYGVNS, per germline. Deletions cut 1 base from V and 5 bases from J, with 21 bases between. This CDR3 spans 18 amino acids. The CDR3 DNA follows: TGTGCCAGCAGTGAATTAGTGTGGGAAAGGGGATACGACAATGAGCAGTTCTTC. This translates into CASSELVWERGYDNEQFF.

V usage is TRBV25-1 and J usage is TRBJ2-3, with a tentative D call TRBD1 (5 bases). This CDR3 comprises 13 residues. V gave up 6 bases and J gave up 1 base, with 8 bases separating them. Germline-derived CDR1 and CDR2 are MGHDK and SYGVNS. The CDR3 reads CASREGGTDTQYF. The CDR3 DNA follows: TGTGCCAGCAGAGAAGGGGGCACAGATACGCAGTATTTT.

This clone was observed a handful of times. V and J are TRBV7-2 and TRBJ2-7; D might be TRBD2 (6 bases). The V and J ends lost 1 base and 3 bases respectively, with 10 bases between them. The CDR3 is 14 residues long. Looked up from germline, CDR1 is SGHTA and CDR2 is FQGNSA. This CDR3 is CASSLGLGNYEQYF. For the CDR3, the DNA is TGTGCCAGCAGCTTAGGACTAGGGAACTACGAGCAGTACTTC.

V gene TRBV15 combines with J gene TRBJ2-5, with D perhaps matching TRBD2 (7 bases). The CDR3 sequence is 15 residues long. The V gene lost 0 bases and the J gene lost 1 base, with 9 bases spanning the gap. Germline CDR1 and CDR2: LNHNV and YYDKDF (reference sequence). CDR3 DNA sequence: TGTGCCACCAGCAGAGAGGGGGGGGCCCAAGAGACCCAGTACTTC. The encoded protein is CATSREGGAQETQYF.

This clone was seen only a few times. The chain couples TRBV27 to TRBJ1-1; tentatively, D is TRBD1 (5 bases). In germline, CDR1 is MNHEY, CDR2 SMNVEV (reference sequence). This CDR3 contains 11 residues. The V end was cut by 8 bases, the J end by 7 bases, with 11 bases between. CDR3 nucleotide sequence: TGTGCCAGCGGGGACGGACTTGAAGCTTTCTTT. Amino acid sequence: CASGDGLEAFF.

The chain has TRBV30 and TRBJ2-5; TRBD1 might be the D (6 bases). CDR1 and CDR2 from the germline V gene are GTSNPN and SVGIG (reference sequence). The CDR3 covers 14 residues. The V gene lost 2 bases and the J gene lost 5 bases, with 15 bases spanning the gap. The CDR3 loop reads CAWSNREGWETQYF. The CDR3 nucleotides read TGTGCCTGGAGTAACAGGGAAGGGTGGGAGACCCAGTACTTC.

This chain links TRBV6-4 with TRBJ2-7; TRBD1 agrees at 9 bases. Germline V gene sequence: CDR1 MRHNA, CDR2 SNTAGT. This CDR3 is 16 amino acids long. Trimming removed 2 bases from V and 4 bases from J; junction bases left unmatched: 9. The CDR3 coding sequence is TGTGCCAGCAGTGACAGGACAGGGGCGGACGATTACGAGCAGTACTTC. Translated: CASSDRTGADDYEQYF.

Note on this clone: The sample carries other DNA sequences with the same CDR3. The chain has TRBV9 and TRBJ2-1, with 13 bases aligning to TRBD2. This CDR3 comprises 16 residues. Germline CDR1 reads SGDLS; CDR2 reads YYNGEE. V shed 3 bases, J shed 0 bases, and the junction held 0 bases outside the gene matches. The CDR3: CASSGTSGSSYNEQFF. CDR3 DNA: TGTGCCAGCAGCGGGACTAGCGGGAGCTCCTACAATGAGCAGTTCTTC.

The chain has TRBV7-9 and TRBJ2-5; no reliable D call. Germline assignment: CDR1 SEHNR and CDR2 FQNEAQ (reference sequence). The CDR3 covers 15 residues. V was clipped by 5 bases and J by 2 bases, with 15 bases between them. The DNA of the CDR3 is TGTGCCAGCAGCCCCTTCGAGGAGCTTCAAGAGACCCAGTACTTC. It encodes CASSPFEELQETQYF.

Notes on this clone: Different DNA sequences within this sample yield the same CDR3. V is TRBV9 and J is TRBJ1-5; tentative D call: TRBD1 (5 bases). V was pared by 0 bases and J by 7 bases, with 11 bases between. This CDR3 spans 14 amino acids. Germline V gives CDR1 SGDLS, CDR2 YYNGEE. Here the CDR3 reads CASSVGQGGQPQHF. The DNA of the CDR3 is TGTGCCAGCAGCGTAGGGCAGGGTGGGCAGCCCCAGCATTTT.